This is a list of T cell receptor beta chains from one sample in a study of OX40 agonist ivuxolimab in advanced cancers. The data were produced by immunoSEQ multiplex PCR, yet TCRdb's version contains in-frame clones alone and is incomplete. The sample shows 90,000 to 120,000 clones, about 91% of them seen only once. The sample was CD4+ or CD8+ T cells sorted from blood, taken in a trial of the OX40 agonist ivuxolimab. Receptor source: an adult with an advanced solid tumor such as melanoma, head and neck, liver or kidney cancer. Each CDR3 is given with its conserved first and last residue. A D gene is named only where the DNA matches it firmly. Clone sizes are given selectively: once, few, many, or a class where the clone is expanded.

D gene	V gene	J gene	clone size	CDR3 DNA	CDR3 protein
.	TRBV4-1	TRBJ2-1	.	TGCGCCAGCAACCTCTCGTGCGATCGGGAGTACTCCTCCTACAATGAGCAGTTCTTC	CASNLSCDREYSSYNEQFF
.	TRBV2	TRBJ2-4	.	TGTGCCAGCAGGGAGGATCCTGGTCCGAACATTCAGTACTTC	CASREDPGPNIQYF
.	TRBV27	TRBJ1-2	once	TGTGCCAGCAGCCCGGACAGCTTCTATGGCTACACCTTC	CASSPDSFYGYTF
TRBD2	TRBV27	TRBJ2-7	.	TGTGCCAGCAGTTTGGCTAGCGGGACCTACGAGCAGTACTTC	CASSLASGTYEQYF
.	TRBV6-5	TRBJ2-2	.	TGTGCCAGCACACCTAACACCGGGGAGCTGTTTTTT	CASTPNTGELFF
.	TRBV10-1	TRBJ1-1	once	TGCGCCAGCAGTGACGGGCAGAACACTGAAGCTTTCTTT	CASSDGQNTEAFF
.	TRBV9	TRBJ2-1	.	TGTGCCAGCAGCGTAGCTAAGGGCGGAAACTCCTACAATGAGCAGTTCTTC	CASSVAKGGNSYNEQFF
.	TRBV9	TRBJ2-1	.	TGTGCCAGCAGCGTAGTCCACAGCTCCTACAATGAGCAGTTCTTC	CASSVVHSSYNEQFF
.	TRBV27	TRBJ2-2	.	TGTGCCAGCAGTTTACTAGGGGCAGGGACCGGGGAGCTGTTTTTT	CASSLLGAGTGELFF
TRBD1	TRBV12-5	TRBJ1-4	.	TGTGCTAGTGGTACCGGGACAGGGGTGATTAATGAAAAACTGTTTTTT	CASGTGTGVINEKLFF
.	TRBV28	TRBJ2-2	.	TGTGCCAGCATCCTGGGGGGCTACACCGGGGAGCTGTTTTTT	CASILGGYTGELFF
.	TRBV28	TRBJ1-1	.	TGTGCCAGCATAACCGGCGGGACATACACTGAAGCTTTCTTT	CASITGGTYTEAFF
.	TRBV19	TRBJ2-7	.	TGTGCCAGTAGTCTTGGGGACACCCAAGGCGAGCAGTACTTC	CASSLGDTQGEQYF
.	TRBV28	TRBJ1-5	.	TGTGCCAGCAGTTTACTGGCAGGGAGGCAGCCCCAGCATTTT	CASSLLAGRQPQHF
TRBD2	TRBV9	TRBJ2-7	.	TGTGCCAGCAGTCTAGCGGGAGGGCCTGGTGAGCAGTACTTC	CASSLAGGPGEQYF
.	TRBV28	TRBJ1-1	.	TGTGCCAACAGCCGGGACAAGAACACTGAAGCTTTCTTT	CANSRDKNTEAFF
TRBD2	TRBV6-5	TRBJ2-1	.	TGTGCCAGCAGTTCTCCGGGACTAGCGGGAGATGAGCAGTTCTTC	CASSSPGLAGDEQFF
TRBD1	TRBV6-6	TRBJ1-5	.	TGTGCCAGCAGCTCGACAGGGTGGCGTCAGCCCCAGCATTTT	CASSSTGWRQPQHF
.	TRBV2	TRBJ2-2	.	TGTGCCAGCAGTGTCGGTGGACAATGGAACACCGGGGAGCTGTTTTTT	CASSVGGQWNTGELFF
.	TRBV28	TRBJ1-2	.	TGTGCCAGCACCACTTCGGGGCCTTATGGCTACACCTTC	CASTTSGPYGYTF
TRBD1	TRBV23-1	TRBJ1-4	.	TGCGCGAGACAGGGAGTGTTCCAGTTAGAAAAACTGTTTTTT	CARQGVFQLEKLFF
TRBD1	TRBV5-1	TRBJ2-1	.	TGCGCCAGCAGCCAAACAGGGGGCTCCTACAATGAGCAGTTCTTC	CASSQTGGSYNEQFF
.	TRBV19	TRBJ2-7	.	TGTGCCAGTAGTTTGTCTTGGGACACTACCTACGAGCAGTACTTC	CASSLSWDTTYEQYF
.	TRBV5-4	TRBJ2-7	.	TGTGCCAGCAGCTTGACGCACCGGGAGCAGTACTTC	CASSLTHREQYF
TRBD1	TRBV19	TRBJ1-5	.	TGTGCCAGTAGTAGTCGGGACAGGGGCAATCAGCCCCAGCATTTT	CASSSRDRGNQPQHF
TRBD2	TRBV7-2	TRBJ2-7	.	TGTGCCAGCAGCTTAGCGGTTGCGGGGGAATACTCCTACGAGCAGTACTTC	CASSLAVAGEYSYEQYF
.	TRBV7-1	TRBJ1-1	.	TGTGCCAGCAGCTTATATGGTAACACTGAAGCTTTCTTT	CASSLYGNTEAFF
.	TRBV7-9	TRBJ1-4	.	TGTGCCAGCAGCTTGACCAGGGACGGTGAAAAACTGTTTTTT	CASSLTRDGEKLFF
.	TRBV9	TRBJ1-1	.	TGTGCCAGCAGCGTAGCAAAGGGTATGAACACTGAAGCTTTCTTT	CASSVAKGMNTEAFF